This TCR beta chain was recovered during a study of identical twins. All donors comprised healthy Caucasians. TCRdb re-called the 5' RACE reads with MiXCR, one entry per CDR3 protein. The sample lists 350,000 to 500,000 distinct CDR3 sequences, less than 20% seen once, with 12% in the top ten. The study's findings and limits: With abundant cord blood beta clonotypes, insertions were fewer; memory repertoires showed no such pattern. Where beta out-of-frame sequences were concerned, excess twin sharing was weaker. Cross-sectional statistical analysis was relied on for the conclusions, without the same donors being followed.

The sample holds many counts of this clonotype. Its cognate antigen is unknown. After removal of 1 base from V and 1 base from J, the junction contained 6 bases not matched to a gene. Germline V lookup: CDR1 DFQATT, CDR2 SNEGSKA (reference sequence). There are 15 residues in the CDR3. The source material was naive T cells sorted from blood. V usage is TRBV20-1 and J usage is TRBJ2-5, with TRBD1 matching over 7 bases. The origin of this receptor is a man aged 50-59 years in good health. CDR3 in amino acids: CSARVPTGRQETQYF. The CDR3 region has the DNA TGCAGTGCTAGAGTCCCGACAGGGCGCCAAGAGACCCAGTACTTC.